This is a list of T cell receptor beta chains from one sample in a study of T cell changes during pregnancy in multiple sclerosis. TCRdb keeps only in-frame clones here, not all; method: immunoSEQ multiplex PCR. The repertoire holds 76,000 or so clones, with roughly 93% as singletons. The input for sequencing was peripheral blood, taken in the second trimester of pregnancy. The receptors were gathered from a female donor in good health, enrolled as a control in a pregnancy study. Both conserved end residues are part of each CDR3. Each record gives: J gene, D gene, V gene, clone size, CDR3 DNA, CDR3 protein. The D gene is left open where the match is weak. Expanded clones are given a class, and other clones once, few, many or no size at all.

TRBJ2-3 . TRBV7-9 . TGTGCCAGCAGCCAGGCGTCAGATACGCAGTATTTT CASSQASDTQYF
TRBJ2-2 . TRBV9 once TGTGCCAGCAGCGGCACCACAGGGTTTGGCGGGGAGCTGTTTTTT CASSGTTGFGGELFF
TRBJ1-4 . TRBV30 . TGTGCCTGGGGAAAAAGGGGTACTGAAAAACTGTTTTTT CAWGKRGTEKLFF
TRBJ2-7 TRBD2 TRBV2 . TGTGCCAGCACCACATGGGGGGGGAAGCACGAGCAGTACTTC CASTTWGGKHEQYF
TRBJ1-2 . TRBV4-1 . TGCGCCAGCAGCCAAGAGGTAGGGGGCTATGGCTACACCTTC CASSQEVGGYGYTF
TRBJ2-3 TRBD1 TRBV23-1 . TGCGCCAGCAGTCAAGGGGCGACAGGGACCACAGATACGCAGTATTTT CASSQGATGTTDTQYF
TRBJ2-2 TRBD2 TRBV15 . TGTGCCACCCGCCCGCCGGCGTTAGCGGGGGGCCCCGGGGAGCTGTTTTTT CATRPPALAGGPGELFF
TRBJ2-1 TRBD2 TRBV5-4 . TGTGCCAGCAGCTTGAGTCTTTGGGGTAGCGGGGGGGCACGGAATGAGCAGTTCTTC CASSLSLWGSGGARNEQFF
TRBJ1-3 TRBD1 TRBV18 . TGTGCCAGCTCAGGGGACAGAGGAAACACCATATATTTT CASSGDRGNTIYF
TRBJ2-5 . TRBV6-1 . TGTGCCAGCAGCGGGACTTACCAAGAGACCCAGTACTTC CASSGTYQETQYF
TRBJ1-1 . TRBV30 few TGTGCCTGGAGTAGGCAGGGGATGAACACTGAAGCTTTCTTT CAWSRQGMNTEAFF
TRBJ1-1 . TRBV10-2 few TGCGCCAGCAGTGAGTTAGTGAGGAACACTGAAGCTTTCTTT CASSELVRNTEAFF
TRBJ2-3 TRBD2 TRBV7-2 . TGTGCCAGCAGCTTTAGGCTAGCGGGGGGAGCAGATACGCAGTATTTT CASSFRLAGGADTQYF
TRBJ2-1 . TRBV7-3 . TGTGCCAGCAGCTTAACGTACGAGGACTACAATGAGCAGTTCTTC CASSLTYEDYNEQFF
TRBJ2-7 . TRBV5-7 . TGTGCCAGCAGCTTGGATGGGGCGCTTCAATACGAGCAGTACTTC CASSLDGALQYEQYF
TRBJ1-6 TRBD1 TRBV19 . TGTGCCAGTAGTTTGGACAGGGGGTATTCACCCCTCCACTTT CASSLDRGYSPLHF
TRBJ2-7 . TRBV2 . TGTGCCAGCAGTATAGGGGCAGGTTTCTACGAGCAGTACTTC CASSIGAGFYEQYF
TRBJ2-5 . TRBV7-2 . TGTGCCAGCAGCCCAGCGGAGACCCAGTACTTC CASSPAETQYF
TRBJ2-5 . TRBV12-2 once TGTGCAAGTCGCCGGTCACAGACCCAGTACTTC CASRRSQTQYF
TRBJ2-2 TRBD2 TRBV18 . TGTGCCAGCTCCCACGGACTAGCGGGGGGAAGGAACACCGGGGAGCTGTTTTTT CASSHGLAGGRNTGELFF
TRBJ2-1 . TRBV5-1 . TGCGCCAGCAGCTTGGTTTGGGGCCTTAACAATGAGCAGTTCTTC CASSLVWGLNNEQFF
TRBJ1-1 TRBD1 TRBV10-3 . TGTGCCATCAGTGAGGGACAGGCTTATGAAGCTTTCTTT CAISEGQAYEAFF
TRBJ2-4 . TRBV11-3 once TGTGCCAGCAGCTTATTCAGTATGGCCAAAAACATTCAGTACTTC CASSLFSMAKNIQYF
TRBJ1-4 . TRBV11-2 . TGTGCCAGCAGCCTCGACGCCCTACAGGGTTCGGCTAATGAAAAACTGTTTTTT CASSLDALQGSANEKLFF
TRBJ2-1 TRBD2 TRBV11-1 . TGTGCCAGCAGCCTAGCGGGGGGGCCGGATGAGCAGTTCTTC CASSLAGGPDEQFF
TRBJ2-3 . TRBV7-3 . TGTGCCAGCAGCGCTCCGGCGGGGAGGACAGATACGCAGTATTTT CASSAPAGRTDTQYF